The 18 T cell receptor beta chains below come from one sample, sequenced in a study of CD8 T cells in ankylosing spondylitis. Study-level points and caveats: A TCR beta motif of about 8 highly homologous variants appeared characteristic of ankylosing spondylitis blood.

What these receptors recognize is not known. TCRdb independently ran MiXCR on the 5' RACE reads; one entry per CDR3 protein. The table includes approximately 520,000 distinct CDR3 sequences, roughly 5% detected once. The sequenced sample was blood, either unsorted or a sorted T cell fraction (not recorded which). The receptors come from a male donor with ankylosing spondylitis.

J is TRBJ2-7 and V is TRBV2; a possible D gene is TRBD2 (5 bases). The CDR3 spans 14 residues. The germline gives CDR1 SNHLY, CDR2 FYNNEI. The V gene lost 8 bases and the J gene lost 1 base, with 15 bases spanning the gap. This CDR3 is CASGRGGISYEQYF. CDR3 sequence (DNA): TGTGCCAGCGGGCGCGGAGGAATTTCCTACGAGCAGTACTTC.

This clonotype was detected many times. The chain employs TRBV7-9 and TRBJ1-5; 9 positions agree with TRBD1. In germline, CDR1 is SEHNR, CDR2 FQNEAQ (reference sequence). The CDR3 extends over 15 amino acids. The trim removed 5 bases at V and 1 base at J, leaving 3 bases unmatched. The CDR3 region has the DNA TGTGCCAGCAGCCCGGGACAGGGAAGCAATCAGCCCCAGCATTTT. It translates to CASSPGQGSNQPQHF.

This clonotype was detected many times. The chain has TRBV7-2 and TRBJ2-5; tentatively, D is TRBD1 (7 bases). The V end lost 5 bases, the J end lost 3 bases, and 13 bases lay between the germline ends. Germline lookup yields CDR1 SGHTA and CDR2 FQGNSA. The CDR3 loop spans 14 amino acids. CDR3 coding DNA: TGTGCCAGCAGCCGCGGGACAGTTAAAGAGACCCAGTACTTC. Translating it yields CASSRGTVKETQYF. Full variable domain (missing parts from reference TRBV7-2 and TRBJ2-5): GAGVSQSPSNKVTEKGKDVELRCDPISGHTALYWYRQSLGQGLEFLIYFQGNSAPDKSGLPSDRFSAERTGGSVSTLTIQRTQQEDSAVYLCASSRGTVKETQYFGPGTRLLVL.

This chain joins TRBV4-3 and TRBJ1-2; TRBD1 might be the D (5 bases). The V gene lost 6 bases and the J gene lost 8 bases, with 16 bases spanning the gap. The CDR3 is made up of 13 amino acids. Per germline, CDR1 LGHNA and CDR2 YSLEER. The CDR3 reads CASSFRDLVGYTF. The CDR3 nucleotides read TGCGCCAGCAGTTTCCGGGACCTAGTAGGCTACACCTTC.

This clonotype came up many times. This chain connects TRBV6-5 to TRBJ2-3, with 8 bases that match TRBD2. This CDR3 has 16 amino acids. Germline CDR1 is MNHEY and CDR2 is SVGAGI. Losses at the gene ends were 3 bases for V and 3 bases for J; bases not matched to a gene: 8. This chain's CDR3 is CASSYRSGGVTDTQYF. The CDR3 nucleotides read TGTGCCAGCAGTTATAGGTCGGGGGGGGTAACAGATACGCAGTATTTT.

At least ten counts were recorded for this clonotype. The gene calls are TRBV20-1 and TRBJ2-4; a weak D match, TRBD1 (5 bases). Germline CDR1 and CDR2: DFQATT and SNEGSKA (reference sequence). V dropped 0 bases and J dropped 3 bases, with 15 bases sitting between them. This CDR3 region has 16 residues. Here the CDR3 DNA reads TGCAGTGCTAGAGATTGGCAGGGCGCGTTCAAAAACATTCAGTACTTC. Translating it yields CSARDWQGAFKNIQYF.

The V call is TRBV29-1, the J call TRBJ2-1; the D is unclear. Trimming stripped 3 bases from V and 4 bases from J, with 7 bases between. Germline V gives CDR1 SQVTM, CDR2 ANQGSEA. This CDR3 spans 12 amino acids. This chain's CDR3 is CSVDSLYNEQFF. The CDR3 DNA is TGCAGCGTTGATTCCCTATACAATGAGCAGTTCTTC.

This clonotype appeared many times. This rearrangement joins TRBV28 to TRBJ1-1; weak D call: TRBD1 (6 bases). Germline CDR1 is MDHEN and CDR2 is SYDVKM. Trimming removed 4 bases at V and 5 bases at J, with 17 bases between. This CDR3 region has 15 residues. The CDR3 DNA reads TGTGCCAGCAGTTCACGATCGGACAGTGGGACTGAAGCTTTCTTT. Translated: CASSSRSDSGTEAFF.

This clonotype showed up just once. V and J are TRBV12-3 or TRBV12-4 and TRBJ2-1, with 7 bases fitting TRBD2. The CDR3 is 14 amino acids. With 6 bases clipped from V and 3 bases from J, the junction kept 5 bases outside the gene matches. The CDR3 sequence is CASSHSGYYNEQFF. The CDR3 coding sequence is TGTGCCAGCAGCCATAGCGGGTACTACAATGAGCAGTTCTTC.

This clonotype was picked up many times. The genes are TRBV20-1 and TRBJ1-6; 10 bases agree with TRBD1. Germline CDR1 and CDR2: DFQATT and SNEGSKA (reference sequence). The CDR3 has 17 residues. With 5 bases clipped from V and 3 bases from J, the junction kept 10 bases outside the gene matches. The CDR3 here is CSAVTGGPDFYNSPLHF. The CDR3 coding sequence is TGCAGTGCTGTGACAGGGGGCCCAGATTTCTATAATTCACCCCTCCACTTT.

This clonotype was counted ten times or more. The CDR3 nucleotides are TGCGCCAGCAGCCAACCGAGGACTAGCGGGAGCAAATATGAGCAGTTCTTC. The encoded protein is CASSQPRTSGSKYEQFF. V usage is TRBV4-1 and J usage is TRBJ2-1, with 13 positions matching TRBD2. After removal of 2 bases from V and 8 bases from J, the junction contained 9 bases not matched to a gene. In germline, CDR1 is MGHRA, CDR2 YSYEKL. The CDR3 has 17 amino acids.

The chain couples TRBV7-8 to TRBJ2-7, with 9 nucleotides matching TRBD2. The CDR3 has 15 residues. In germline, CDR1 is SGHVS, CDR2 FQNEAQ. V was pared by 1 base and J by 6 bases, with 7 bases of the junction left unmatched. CDR3 loop: CASSLGGLAGIEQYF. CDR3 in DNA: TGTGCCAGCAGCTTAGGTGGTCTAGCGGGAATCGAGCAGTACTTC. Supplemented by reference TRBV7-8 and TRBJ2-7, the full variable domain reads GAGVSQSPRYKVAKRGQDVALRCDPISGHVSLFWYQQALGQGPEFLTYFQNEAQLDKSGLPSDRFFAERPEGSVSTLKIQRTQQEDSAVYLCASSLGGLAGIEQYFGPGTRLTVT.

This clonotype was seen repeatedly, ten times or more. V gene TRBV29-1 combines with J gene TRBJ2-5; D not resolved. The germline gives CDR1 SQVTM, CDR2 ANQGSEA. V dropped 2 bases and J dropped 2 bases, with 6 bases sitting between them. The CDR3 loop spans 12 amino acids. As DNA, the CDR3 is TGCAGCGTTGAAAGTAGTCAAGAGACCCAGTACTTC. This codes for CSVESSQETQYF.

This clonotype has at least ten counts. The genes are TRBV9 and TRBJ2-2; 9 bases match TRBD2. V lost 1 base, J lost 2 bases, and 3 bases stayed unmatched. Germline loops: CDR1 SGDLS, CDR2 YYNGEE. The CDR3 spans 16 residues. CDR3 sequence (DNA): TGTGCCAGCAGCGTAAATAGCGGGAGAAACACCGGGGAGCTGTTTTTT. Residues: CASSVNSGRNTGELFF.

This clonotype was counted at least ten times. This chain links TRBV4-2 with TRBJ2-1; 15 bases are a match to TRBD2. CDR1 LGHNA and CDR2 YNFKEQ come from the germline V gene. Germline trimming cut 1 base from V and 8 bases from J; bases unmatched to any gene: 6. This CDR3 region has 17 residues. CDR3 loop: CASSQALGLAGGDEQFF. CDR3 coding DNA: TGTGCCAGCAGCCAAGCGCTGGGACTAGCGGGAGGAGATGAGCAGTTCTTC.

This clonotype was picked up a small number of times. This chain connects TRBV4-3 to TRBJ1-2; TRBD1 matches 7 bases. The CDR3 loop spans 15 amino acids. Germline V gene data show CDR1 as LGHNA and CDR2 as YSLEER. The trim removed 0 bases at V and 8 bases at J, leaving 9 bases unmatched. This chain's CDR3 is CASSQESWQGDGYTF. The CDR3 DNA follows: TGCGCCAGCAGCCAAGAAAGTTGGCAGGGGGACGGCTACACCTTC.

Many counts were recorded for this clonotype. This CDR3 is CASSLLGGVTEAFF. CDR3 DNA sequence: TGTGCCAGCAGTTTATTGGGGGGAGTGACTGAAGCTTTCTTT. The chain combines TRBV12-3 or TRBV12-4 with TRBJ1-1, with D possibly matching TRBD1 (5 bases). This CDR3 contains 14 residues. The V end lost 2 bases, the J end lost 5 bases, and 12 bases lay between the germline ends.

This rearrangement joins TRBV5-1 to TRBJ2-7; D unclear. This CDR3 is 15 amino acids long. Trimming stripped 0 bases from V and 7 bases from J, with 17 bases between. Germline V gene data show CDR1 as SGHRS and CDR2 as YFSETQ. The CDR3 coding sequence is TGCGCCAGCAGCTTGGCCGGTTCCACGCTTTGGGAGCAGTACTTC. This encodes CASSLAGSTLWEQYF.